This T cell receptor beta chain was identified during a study of vaccination effects on CD4 cells after COVID-19. Antigen-specific CD4+ T cells expanded by the ViraFEST assay with viral peptide pools were then sequenced. Culture lasted over 9 days before CD4+ T cell isolation. Participants completed two doses of the BNT162b2 or mRNA-1273 vaccine. Previously uninfected by SARS-CoV-2, the vaccine recipients also showed negative nucleocapsid antibodies. Every well got fewer than 2.5 million PBMC, which were grown with about 9.2 IU/ml IL-2 and around 10 ug/ml peptides. This CDR3 has 16 residues. Germline values: CDR1 ENHRY, CDR2 SYGVKD. V lost 0 bases, J lost 8 bases, and 16 bases lay in between. In the case of this clone: Its specificity is not known.

Clones were read by immunoSEQ multiplex PCR, and TCRdb kept only the in-frame ones, dropping some. This sample has 15,000 to 20,000 clones; more than 75% occur once, and the top ten carry approximately 19%. The genes are TRBV10-3 and TRBJ1-4, with D tentatively TRBD1 (5 bases). This receptor was taken from a human donor who received a COVID-19 vaccine. Material: CD4+ T cells from PBMCs cultured with HCoV-NL63 spike peptides, obtained after COVID-19 vaccination. The CDR3 spells CAISESDPGHGEKLFF. The CDR3 DNA reads as TGTGCCATCAGTGAGTCGGACCCGGGGCATGGGGAAAAACTGTTTTTT.